Listed here is a single T cell receptor beta chain. Its antigen remains unknown. CDR3 length equals 12 residues. Germline V gene lookup returns CDR1 SNHLY and CDR2 FYNNEI. The V end was cut by 8 bases, the J end by 5 bases, with 13 bases between. The data stem from a study of shared clonotypes between healthy human individuals. Study observations and caveats: Unshared clonotypes carried lower generation probabilities than those common to all four donors.

Sorted-subset replicate PCR reactions contained roughly 190 ng DNA, corresponding to tens of thousands of T cell genomes. Clones were sequenced by immunoSEQ multiplex PCR, and TCRdb holds only the in-frame ones, with some missing. The repertoire has 550,000 to 750,000 clones, just over 90% of them found once; the top ten carry approximately 24%. Selected positively for CCR7 and CD45RO-negative, naive CD8 cells excluded terminally differentiated effector memory CD45RA+ cells. The sample was naive CD8+ T cells sorted from blood. This receptor was identified in a man younger than 45 in good health. The chain uses TRBV2 and TRBJ2-7, with no clear D. The CDR3 DNA follows: TGTGCCAGCTCCCCCTTGGACCACGAGCAGTACTTC. It yields the protein CASSPLDHEQYF.